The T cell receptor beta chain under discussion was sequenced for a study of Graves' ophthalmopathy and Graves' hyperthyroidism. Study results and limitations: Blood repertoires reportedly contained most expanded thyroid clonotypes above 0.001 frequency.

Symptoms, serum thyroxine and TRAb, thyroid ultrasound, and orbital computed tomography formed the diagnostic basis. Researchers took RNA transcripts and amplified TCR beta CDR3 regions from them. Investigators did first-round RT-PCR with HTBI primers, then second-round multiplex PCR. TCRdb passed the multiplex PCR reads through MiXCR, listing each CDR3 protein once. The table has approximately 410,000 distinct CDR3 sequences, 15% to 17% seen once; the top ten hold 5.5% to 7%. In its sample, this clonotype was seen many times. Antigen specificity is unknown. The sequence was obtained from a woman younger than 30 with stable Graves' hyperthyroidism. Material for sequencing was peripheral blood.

DNA of the CDR3: TGTGCCAGTAGTAGGAAGAGCTCCTACGAGCAGTACTTC. Protein: CASSRKSSYEQYF. The chain joins TRBV19 to TRBJ2-7; D not resolved. The CDR3 covers 13 residues. Per germline, CDR1 LNHDA and CDR2 SQIVND (reference sequence). V was shortened by 4 bases and J by 0 bases, with 7 bases between the two germline ends.